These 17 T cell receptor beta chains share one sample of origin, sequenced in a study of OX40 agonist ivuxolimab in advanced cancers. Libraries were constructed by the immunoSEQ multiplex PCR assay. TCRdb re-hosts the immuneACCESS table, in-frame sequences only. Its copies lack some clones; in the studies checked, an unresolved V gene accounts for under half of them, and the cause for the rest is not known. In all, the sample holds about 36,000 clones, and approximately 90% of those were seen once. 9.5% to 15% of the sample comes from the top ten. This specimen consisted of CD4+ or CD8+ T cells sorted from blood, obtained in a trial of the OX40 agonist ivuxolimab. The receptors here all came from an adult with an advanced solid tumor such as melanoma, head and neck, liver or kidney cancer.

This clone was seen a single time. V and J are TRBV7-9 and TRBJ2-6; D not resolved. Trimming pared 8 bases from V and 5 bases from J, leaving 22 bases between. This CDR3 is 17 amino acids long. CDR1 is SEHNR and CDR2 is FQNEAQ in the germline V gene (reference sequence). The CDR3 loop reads CASVVTARQSRANVLTF. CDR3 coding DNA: TGTGCCAGCGTAGTCACCGCCAGACAAAGTCGGGCCAACGTCCTGACTTTC.

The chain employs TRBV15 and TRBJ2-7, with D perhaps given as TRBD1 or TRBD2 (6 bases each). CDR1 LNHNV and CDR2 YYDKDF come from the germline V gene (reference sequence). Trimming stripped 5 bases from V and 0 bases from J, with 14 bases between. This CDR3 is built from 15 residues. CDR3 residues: CATSGGDTYSYEQYF. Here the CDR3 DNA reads TGTGCCACCAGCGGAGGGGACACATACTCCTACGAGCAGTACTTC.

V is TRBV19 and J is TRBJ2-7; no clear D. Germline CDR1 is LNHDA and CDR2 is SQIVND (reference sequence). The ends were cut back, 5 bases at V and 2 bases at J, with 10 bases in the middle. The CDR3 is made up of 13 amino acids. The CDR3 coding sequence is TGTGCCAGTAGTCTAGGATTCGCCTACGAGCAGTACTTC. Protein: CASSLGFAYEQYF. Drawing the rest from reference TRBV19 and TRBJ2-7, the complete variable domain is DGGITQSPKYLFRKEGQNVTLSCEQNLNHDAMYWYRQDPGQGLRLIYYSQIVNDFQKGDIAEGYSVSREKKESFPLTVTSAQKNPTAFYLCASSLGFAYEQYFGPGTRLTVT.

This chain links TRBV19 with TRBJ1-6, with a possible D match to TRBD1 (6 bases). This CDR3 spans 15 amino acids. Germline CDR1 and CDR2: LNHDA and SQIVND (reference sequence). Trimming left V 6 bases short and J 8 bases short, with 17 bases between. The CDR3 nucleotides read TGTGCCAGTAGCACCTGGGGGCAGGGGCATTCACCCCTCCACTTT. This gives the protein CASSTWGQGHSPLHF.

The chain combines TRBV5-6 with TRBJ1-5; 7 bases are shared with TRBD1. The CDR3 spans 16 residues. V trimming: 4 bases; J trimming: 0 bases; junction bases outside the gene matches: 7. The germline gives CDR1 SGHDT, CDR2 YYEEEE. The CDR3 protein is CASSIGTAYSNQPQHF. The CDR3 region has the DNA TGTGCCAGCAGCATAGGGACAGCCTATAGCAATCAGCCCCAGCATTTT.

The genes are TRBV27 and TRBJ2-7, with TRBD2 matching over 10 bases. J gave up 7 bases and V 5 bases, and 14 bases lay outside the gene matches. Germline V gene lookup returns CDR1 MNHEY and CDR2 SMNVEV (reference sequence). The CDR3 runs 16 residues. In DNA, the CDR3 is TGTGCCAGCAGTCCGGTCCCTAGCGGGAGTGCTGGGGAGCAGTACTTC. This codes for CASSPVPSGSAGEQYF.

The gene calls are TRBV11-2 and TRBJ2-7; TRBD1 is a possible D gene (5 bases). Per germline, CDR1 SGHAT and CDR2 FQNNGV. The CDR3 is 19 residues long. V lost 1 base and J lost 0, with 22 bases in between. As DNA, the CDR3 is TGTGCCAGCAGCTTAGTTGACAGAACCGCATTTGCCAGCTCCTACGAGCAGTACTTC. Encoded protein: CASSLVDRTAFASSYEQYF.

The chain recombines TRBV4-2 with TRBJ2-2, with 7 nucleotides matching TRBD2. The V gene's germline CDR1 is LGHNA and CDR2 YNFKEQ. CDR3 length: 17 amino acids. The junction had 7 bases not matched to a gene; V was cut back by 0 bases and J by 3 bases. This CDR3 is CASSQDKGRAYTGELFF. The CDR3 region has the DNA TGTGCCAGCAGCCAAGATAAAGGGAGGGCCTACACCGGGGAGCTGTTTTTT.

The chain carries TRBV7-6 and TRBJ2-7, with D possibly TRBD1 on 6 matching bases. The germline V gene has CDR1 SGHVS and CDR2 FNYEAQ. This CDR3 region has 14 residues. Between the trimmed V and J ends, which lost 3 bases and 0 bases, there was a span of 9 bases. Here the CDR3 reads CASSFRGNSYEQYF. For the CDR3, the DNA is TGTGCCAGCAGCTTTAGGGGGAACTCCTACGAGCAGTACTTC.

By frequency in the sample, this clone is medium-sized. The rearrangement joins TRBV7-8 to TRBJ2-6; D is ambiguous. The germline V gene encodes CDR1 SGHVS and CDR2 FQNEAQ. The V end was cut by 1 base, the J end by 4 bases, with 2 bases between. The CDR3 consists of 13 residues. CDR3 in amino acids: CASSLGGANVLTF. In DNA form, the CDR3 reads TGTGCCAGCAGCTTAGGCGGGGCCAACGTCCTGACTTTC. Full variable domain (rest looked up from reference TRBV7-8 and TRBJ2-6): GAGVSQSPRYKVAKRGQDVALRCDPISGHVSLFWYQQALGQGPEFLTYFQNEAQLDKSGLPSDRFFAERPEGSVSTLKIQRTQQEDSAVYLCASSLGGANVLTFGAGSRLTVL.

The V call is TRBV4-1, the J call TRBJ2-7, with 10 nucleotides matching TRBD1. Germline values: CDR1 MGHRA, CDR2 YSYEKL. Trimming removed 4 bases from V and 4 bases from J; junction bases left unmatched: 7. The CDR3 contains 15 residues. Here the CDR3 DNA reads TGCGCCAGCAGCCTTGACAGGGGGCCTCTTTACGAGCAGTACTTC. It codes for CASSLDRGPLYEQYF.

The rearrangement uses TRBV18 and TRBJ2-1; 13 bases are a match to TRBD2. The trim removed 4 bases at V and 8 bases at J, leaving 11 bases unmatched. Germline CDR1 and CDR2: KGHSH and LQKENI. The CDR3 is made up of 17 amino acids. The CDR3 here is CASSLLSGLAGVDEQFF. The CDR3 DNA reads TGTGCCAGCTCACTTCTTAGTGGACTAGCGGGAGTGGATGAGCAGTTCTTC.

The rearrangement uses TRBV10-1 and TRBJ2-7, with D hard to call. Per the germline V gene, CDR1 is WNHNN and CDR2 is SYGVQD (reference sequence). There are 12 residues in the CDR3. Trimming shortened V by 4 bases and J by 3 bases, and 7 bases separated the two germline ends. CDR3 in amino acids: CASSAKGYEQYF. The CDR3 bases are TGCGCCAGCAGTGCGAAGGGCTACGAGCAGTACTTC.

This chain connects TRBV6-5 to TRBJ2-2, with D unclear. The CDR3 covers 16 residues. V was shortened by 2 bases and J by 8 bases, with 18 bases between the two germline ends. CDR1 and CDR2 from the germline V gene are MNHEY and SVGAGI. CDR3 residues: CASSYTGRPVSGELFF. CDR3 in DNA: TGTGCCAGCAGTTACACTGGACGGCCCGTCTCGGGGGAGCTGTTTTTT.

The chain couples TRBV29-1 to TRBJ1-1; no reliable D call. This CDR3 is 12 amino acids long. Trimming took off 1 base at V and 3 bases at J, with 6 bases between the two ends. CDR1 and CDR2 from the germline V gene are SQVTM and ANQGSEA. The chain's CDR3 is CSVEVMDTEAFF. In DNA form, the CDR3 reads TGCAGCGTTGAAGTGATGGACACTGAAGCTTTCTTT.

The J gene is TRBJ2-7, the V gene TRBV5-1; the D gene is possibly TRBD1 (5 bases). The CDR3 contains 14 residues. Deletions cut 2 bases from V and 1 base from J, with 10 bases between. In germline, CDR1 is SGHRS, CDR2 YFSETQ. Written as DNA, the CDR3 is TGCGCCAGCAGCTTCAGGGCAGGGTCCTACGAGCAGTACTTC. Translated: CASSFRAGSYEQYF.

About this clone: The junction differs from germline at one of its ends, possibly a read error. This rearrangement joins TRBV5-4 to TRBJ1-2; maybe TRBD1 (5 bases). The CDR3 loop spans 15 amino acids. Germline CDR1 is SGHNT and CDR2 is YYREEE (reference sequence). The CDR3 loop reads CASSEDPGGHYGYTF. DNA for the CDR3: TGCGCCAGCAGCGAAGACCCCGGGGGTCACTATGGCTACACCTTC.